A single sample gave rise to the 14 T cell receptor beta chains below, sequenced in a study of blood T cell repertoires in COVID-19. Clones were sequenced by immunoSEQ multiplex PCR, and TCRdb holds only the in-frame ones, with some missing. The repertoire holds roughly 100,000 clones, with 70% to 90% as singletons. Sequencing was carried out using peripheral blood. The receptors stem from a man aged 50 to 60 in a cohort sampled during active COVID-19.

The chain recombines TRBV7-5 with TRBJ1-1; the DNA was not compared with TRBD1, the D call given in the table. TRBV7-5 represents a pseudogene. This CDR3 has 19 amino acids. CDR3 bases: TGTGCCAGAAGCTTAAGTACCCCCGGACAGTCCCATTCGAACACTGAAGCTTTCTTT. Translated: CARSLSTPGQSHSNTEAFF.

The rearrangement joins TRBV6-2 or TRBV6-3 to TRBJ2-7, with TRBD2 identical over 7 bases. V lost 5 bases, J lost 4 bases, and 14 bases stayed unmatched. The germline V gene has CDR1 MNHEY and CDR2 SVGEGT. The CDR3 sequence is 16 residues long. In nucleotides, the CDR3 is TGTGCCAGCAGTGCCCCCGGGCTAGCGGAATCGTACGAGCAGTACTTC. It specifies CASSAPGLAESYEQYF.

The chain carries TRBV5-5 and TRBJ2-1; unclear D gene. The V end was cut by 4 bases, the J end by 1 base, with 12 bases between. CDR1 and CDR2 from the germline V gene are SGHKS and YYEKEE (reference sequence). CDR3 size: 15 residues. The CDR3 region is CASSVDIVSYNEQFF. The CDR3 DNA sequence: TGTGCCAGCAGCGTCGACATAGTTTCCTACAATGAGCAGTTCTTC.

The rearrangement joins TRBV28 to TRBJ1-3; D perhaps matches TRBD1 (5 bases). Germline V gene sequence: CDR1 MDHEN, CDR2 SYDVKM. The ends were cut back, 5 bases at V and 0 bases at J, with 11 bases in the middle. The CDR3 is 15 residues long. CDR3 sequence reads: CASSPDRISGNTIYF. The CDR3 DNA is TGTGCCAGCAGTCCCGACAGAATCTCTGGAAACACCATATATTTT.

The rearrangement uses TRBV19 and TRBJ2-2; TRBD2 aligns across 9 bases. The CDR3 has 16 amino acids. Trimming at V came to 3 bases and at J to 1 base, leaving 3 bases not matched to a gene. Germline V gene data show CDR1 as LNHDA and CDR2 as SQIVND (reference sequence). CDR3 in DNA: TGTGCCAGTAGTATGGGACTAGCAGGGAACACCGGGGAGCTGTTTTTT. Encoded protein: CASSMGLAGNTGELFF.

Remarks on this clone: Mismatch with germline at one junction end may stem from a read error. V is TRBV4-2 and J is TRBJ2-5; D is unclear. The CDR3 has 12 residues. Germline CDR1 reads LGHNA; CDR2 reads YNFKEQ. The CDR3, as DNA: TGTGCCAGCAGCCAGGAAGAAGAGGCCCAGTACTTC. Protein sequence: CASSQEEEAQYF.

This clone was counted between two and nine times. The CDR3 DNA reads as TGTGCCAGCAGCCCCCCCCGCCAAGAGACCCAGTACTTC. Residues: CASSPPRQETQYF. The chain employs TRBV7-8 and TRBJ2-5; D is unresolved. Trimming removed 5 bases at V and 1 base at J, with 8 bases between. The CDR3 extends over 13 amino acids. Germline CDR1 SGHVS, CDR2 FQNEAQ.

The CDR3 is CASSSDRSSSYNEQFF. The CDR3 DNA follows: TGTGCCAGCAGCTCGGACAGGTCGAGCTCCTACAATGAGCAGTTCTTC. The chain employs TRBV3-1 (or the pseudogene TRBV3-2) and TRBJ2-1, with 7 bases lining up with TRBD1. The J segment lost 0 bases and the V segment lost 5 bases, leaving 7 bases of the junction unmatched. The CDR3 has 16 amino acids. Looked up from germline, CDR1 is LGHDT and CDR2 is YNNKEL (reference sequence).

The chain links TRBV6-5 to TRBJ1-2; D is possibly TRBD1 (5 bases). The germline CDR1 and CDR2 sequences are MNHEY and SVGAGI. Trimming left V 10 bases short and J 8 bases short, with 17 bases between. This CDR3 region has 12 residues. CDR3 sequence: CATKDRLRGYTF. As DNA, the CDR3 is TGTGCCACCAAAGACAGACTTAGAGGCTACACCTTC.

V gene TRBV12-2 combines with J gene TRBJ1-6; the listed D gene, TRBD1, was not tested against the DNA. TRBV12-2 is a listed pseudogene. CDR3 size: 19 residues. The CDR3, as DNA: TGTGCAAGTCGCTTGGCGAGTGGGGGACAGGGAAGTTATAATTCACCCCTCCACTTT. Its protein product is CASRLASGGQGSYNSPLHF.

The V and J genes are TRBV2 and TRBJ2-1; TRBD2 might be the D (6 bases). The V end was cut by 6 bases, the J end by 11 bases, with 14 bases between. The CDR3 has 12 residues. Per the germline V gene, CDR1 is SNHLY and CDR2 is FYNNEI. The CDR3 DNA follows: TGTGCCAGCAGCGGGGCGGGGTTCCAGCAGTTCTTC. This sequence encodes CASSGAGFQQFF.

This chain joins TRBV10-1 and TRBJ1-4, with a possible D match to TRBD1 (6 bases). Germline CDR1 WNHNN, CDR2 SYGVQD (reference sequence). The CDR3 runs to 14 residues. Deletions cut 2 bases from V and 8 bases from J, with 12 bases between. The CDR3 nucleotides read TGCGCCAGCAGTGAGAGGGGGACCCCCGAAAAACTGTTTTTT. Translated: CASSERGTPEKLFF.

Only one count was recorded for this clone. Here the CDR3 DNA reads TGCAGCGCCGGACAGTCAGACGGCTATGGCTACACCTTC. Protein: CSAGQSDGYGYTF. V and J are TRBV29-1 and TRBJ1-2; D possibly corresponds to TRBD1 (6 bases). V gave up 7 bases and J gave up 4 bases, with 16 bases separating them. CDR3 length: 13 residues. Germline V CDR1 and CDR2: SQVTM, ANQGSEA.

Comment on this clone: At one boundary the junction diverges from the germline segment, which might be a read error. The chain couples TRBV18 to TRBJ1-2, with TRBD1 matching over 7 bases. The CDR3 consists of 14 residues. CDR1 is KGHSH and CDR2 is LQKENI in the germline V gene. CDR3 in amino acids: CASSPSSGQSIRAF. The DNA for the CDR3 is TGTGCCAGCTCACCCTCATCGGGACAGAGTATACGGGCCTTC.